Listed here are 30 T cell receptor beta chains from one sample, sequenced in a study of regulatory T cells in long-lasting Graves disease. Indicated time point: newly diagnosed GD, antithyroid drugs for less than 3 months. RNA extracted from PBMCs served as the sequencing template. CDR3-region Arm-PCR and iRepertoire HTBI primers produced the TCR beta libraries. TCRdb re-derived calls from the multiplex PCR reads in MiXCR, one entry per CDR3 protein. The sample carries roughly 610,000 distinct CDR3 sequences, about 16% recorded once. This sample was shared with a second study, whose subject was T cells in Graves' hyperthyroidism and ophthalmopathy.

Sequenced material: peripheral blood mononuclear cells (PBMCs), taken at new diagnosis, from a patient treated with antithyroid drugs. Receptor source: a man aged 18 to 29 with Graves disease.

The V and J genes are TRBV11-2 and TRBJ2-1; D gene ambiguous. Trimming pared 1 base from V and 8 bases from J, leaving 9 bases between. The V gene's germline CDR1 is SGHAT and CDR2 FQNNGV. The CDR3 extends over 13 amino acids. CDR3 loop: CASSLGLPDEQFF. The DNA of the CDR3 is TGTGCCAGCAGCTTAGGGCTTCCGGATGAGCAGTTCTTC.

Concerning this clonotype: A much larger clone differs from this one at a single base, so this may be a read error. The V gene is TRBV2, the J gene TRBJ1-5; TRBD1 might be the D (6 bases). Germline assignment: CDR1 SNHLY and CDR2 FYNNEI. V was clipped by 6 bases and J by 6 bases, with 18 bases between them. The CDR3 has 15 amino acids. CDR3 sequence reads: CASRPTGLVGQPQHF. Here the CDR3 DNA reads TGTGCCAGCAGGCCAACAGGGCTCGTGGGTCAGCCCCAGCATTTT.

This clonotype was counted a few times. The chain is built from TRBV28 and TRBJ2-3; the match to TRBD1 covers 7 bases. With V trimmed by 2 bases and J by 7 bases, 6 bases remained unmatched. Per the germline V gene, CDR1 is MDHEN and CDR2 is SYDVKM. This CDR3 comprises 14 residues. DNA of the CDR3: TGTGCCAGCAGTTTACCGGACAGGCGAAATACGCAGTATTTT. This sequence encodes CASSLPDRRNTQYF.

This clonotype was seen a handful of times. This chain joins TRBV15 and TRBJ1-2, with D unresolved. Germline-derived CDR1 and CDR2 are LNHNV and YYDKDF (reference sequence). This CDR3 region has 15 residues. Trimming left V 0 bases short and J 4 bases short, with 12 bases between. CDR3 loop: CATSRDNGGPYGYTF. DNA of the CDR3: TGTGCCACCAGCAGAGATAATGGCGGTCCCTATGGCTACACCTTC.

The rearrangement joins TRBV5-1 to TRBJ2-7; TRBD1 agrees at 11 bases. Germline V gives CDR1 SGHRS, CDR2 YFSETQ. The CDR3 has 16 amino acids. V lost 6 bases to trimming and J lost 4 bases; unmatched junction nucleotides: 12. This chain's CDR3 is CASTRRPGQGEYEQYF. CDR3 sequence (DNA): TGCGCCAGCACACGAAGGCCGGGACAGGGGGAGTACGAGCAGTACTTC.

The chain has TRBV29-1 and TRBJ2-3; D not resolved. The CDR3 loop spans 13 amino acids. V lost 6 bases and J 9 bases, leaving 19 bases between the germline ends. The germline CDR1 and CDR2 sequences are SQVTM and ANQGSEA. The CDR3 is CSVDERSFLTQYF. The CDR3 DNA follows: TGCAGCGTCGACGAACGGTCGTTTCTAACGCAGTATTTT.

This clonotype was found many times. The chain couples TRBV6-5 to TRBJ2-7; TRBD1 agrees at 11 bases. CDR1 MNHEY and CDR2 SVGAGI come from the germline V gene. Trimming at V came to 4 bases and at J to 4 bases, leaving 3 bases not matched to a gene. The CDR3 spans 14 residues. The CDR3 nucleotides read TGTGCCAGCAGTTGGGACAGGGGGACATACGAGCAGTACTTC. Translated, it gives CASSWDRGTYEQYF.

The genes are TRBV6-1 and TRBJ1-2; TRBD1 aligns across 7 bases. Trimming cost V 4 bases and J 5 bases; bases outside gene matches: 1. This CDR3 is 12 amino acids long. The V gene's germline CDR1 is MNHNS and CDR2 SASEGT. CDR3 in DNA: TGTGCCAGCAGTGTGACAGGGTATGGCTACACCTTC. Amino acid sequence: CASSVTGYGYTF.

This clonotype has a handful of counts. The chain uses TRBV7-9 and TRBJ1-4; 7 bases align to TRBD1. This CDR3 has 16 residues. Per germline, CDR1 SEHNR and CDR2 FQNEAQ (reference sequence). V dropped 5 bases and J dropped 3; count of bases not matched to a gene: 9. For the CDR3, the DNA is TGTGCCAGCAGCGAACTAGCAGGGGGTCCTAATGAAAAACTGTTTTTT. It yields the protein CASSELAGGPNEKLFF.

Comment on this clonotype: This may arise from a read error, as a much more abundant clone is one base away. The V call is TRBV7-9, the J call TRBJ2-3; 8 bases map to TRBD1. The germline gives CDR1 SEHNR, CDR2 FQNEAQ (reference sequence). CDR3 length equals 15 residues. The CDR3 region is CASTLSQGAMDTQYF. The CDR3 coding sequence is TGTGCCAGCACCTTAAGCCAGGGGGCGATGGATACGCAGTATTTT.

This clonotype was counted many times. The J gene is TRBJ2-7, the V gene TRBV7-2; tentatively, D is TRBD2 (5 bases). The V gene lost 2 bases and the J gene lost 9 bases, with 14 bases spanning the gap. This CDR3 contains 13 residues. Per germline, CDR1 SGHTA and CDR2 FQGNSA. CDR3 nucleotide sequence: TGTGCCAGCAGCTTAAAAGTTGCGGGTCTGCAGTACTTC. It translates to CASSLKVAGLQYF.

V and J are TRBV5-1 and TRBJ2-3; 8 bases match TRBD2. The CDR3 loop spans 15 amino acids. Germline lookup yields CDR1 SGHRS and CDR2 YFSETQ. With 4 bases clipped from V and 1 base from J, the junction kept 5 bases outside the gene matches. The CDR3 here is CASSHFGRGTDTQYF. Here the CDR3 DNA reads TGCGCCAGCAGCCACTTCGGGAGGGGCACAGATACGCAGTATTTT.

This chain connects TRBV20-1 to TRBJ2-5, with 10 bases that match TRBD2. Germline V CDR1 and CDR2: DFQATT, SNEGSKA (reference sequence). The J segment lost 2 bases and the V segment lost 0 bases, leaving 15 bases of the junction unmatched. The CDR3 consists of 19 residues. The CDR3 coding sequence is TGCAGTGCTAGAGATACTATGGCTAGCGGGAGAGGATATCAAGAGACCCAGTACTTC. Its translation is CSARDTMASGRGYQETQYF.

CDR3 sequence reads: CATSADMNTEAFF. The CDR3 DNA reads as TGTGCCACCAGCGCAGACATGAACACTGAAGCTTTCTTT. The V and J genes are TRBV15 and TRBJ1-1; D gene unclear. V shed 5 bases and J shed 0 bases, with 7 bases lying between them. The germline CDR1 and CDR2 sequences are LNHNV and YYDKDF (reference sequence). The CDR3 has 13 amino acids.

Written as DNA, the CDR3 is TGTGCCAGCAGTGAAATTAGGCATATGGGCACCGGGGAGCTGTTTTTT. Translation: CASSEIRHMGTGELFF. The chain employs TRBV2 and TRBJ2-2; D gene unclear. CDR1 and CDR2 (germline): SNHLY, FYNNEI. V lost 2 bases to trimming and J lost 4 bases, with 14 bases between them. The CDR3 is 16 amino acids.

This clonotype was seen ten or more times. The rearrangement links TRBV20-1 to TRBJ1-5; the match to TRBD1 covers 9 bases. CDR1 and CDR2 from the germline V gene are DFQATT and SNEGSKA (reference sequence). The junction had 7 bases not matched to a gene; V was cut back by 6 bases and J by 4 bases. This CDR3 comprises 14 residues. The CDR3 spells CSAPDRGHNQPQHF. CDR3 DNA sequence: TGCAGTGCACCGGACAGGGGCCATAATCAGCCCCAGCATTTT.

Regarding this clonotype: At one of its ends the junction is not consistent with the germline gene, which may arise from a read error. The chain uses TRBV7-3 and TRBJ1-2, with D maybe TRBD1 (5 bases). Per germline, CDR1 SGHTA and CDR2 FQGTGA. CDR3 size: 13 residues. The CDR3 region has the DNA TGTGCCGGCAGCTTGGCCAGGGAGCATGGCTACACCTTC. The encoded protein is CAGSLAREHGYTF.

This clonotype was found many times. The chain carries TRBV7-9 and TRBJ2-2, with D unresolved. Between the trimmed V and J ends, which lost 3 bases and 2 bases, there was a span of 10 bases. The CDR3 is 15 residues long. Looked up from germline, CDR1 is SEHNR and CDR2 is FQNEAQ (reference sequence). The CDR3 here is CASSFSPRNTGELFF. CDR3 bases: TGTGCCAGCAGCTTTTCCCCGCGAAACACCGGGGAGCTGTTTTTT.

This clonotype has ten or more counts. The rearrangement uses TRBV29-1 and TRBJ2-7; 8 bases agree with TRBD1. This CDR3 contains 13 residues. J lost 2 bases, V lost 6 bases, and 6 bases had no gene match. The germline V gene has CDR1 SQVTM and CDR2 ANQGSEA. The CDR3 nucleotides are TGCAGCGTCCGACAGGGGTTGACCTACGAGCAGTACTTC. Translating it yields CSVRQGLTYEQYF.

This clonotype was recorded at least ten times. The chain has TRBV2 and TRBJ2-3; D could derive from TRBD1 or TRBD2 (5 bases each). Trimming removed 6 bases from V and 4 bases from J, with 14 bases in between. The germline V gene encodes CDR1 SNHLY and CDR2 FYNNEI. The CDR3 has 14 amino acids. The CDR3 here is CASSYGTAADTQYF. The DNA for the CDR3 is TGTGCCAGCAGCTACGGGACCGCCGCAGATACGCAGTATTTT. Based on the CDR3 plus reference TRBV2 and TRBJ2-3, the full variable domain is EPEVTQTPSHQVTQMGQEVILRCVPISNHLYFYWYRQILGQKVEFLVSFYNNEISEKSEIFDDQFSVERPDGSNFTLKIRSTKLEDSAMYFCASSYGTAADTQYFGPGTRLTVL.

The CDR3 region is CSATGLAGRPGGEQYF. The CDR3 coding sequence is TGCAGTGCTACTGGACTAGCGGGACGCCCGGGGGGCGAGCAGTACTTC. The J gene is TRBJ2-7, the V gene TRBV20-1, with 12 bases that match TRBD2. Per the germline V gene, CDR1 is DFQATT and CDR2 is SNEGSKA (reference sequence). V gave up 4 bases and J gave up 6 bases; unmatched junction bases: 13. This CDR3 has 16 residues.

The DNA of the CDR3 is TGTGCCAGCAGCTCGGGACAGGTTCTTAAGCAGTTCTTC. Protein sequence: CASSSGQVLKQFF. The chain carries TRBV11-2 and TRBJ2-1; 8 positions agree with TRBD1. Per germline, CDR1 SGHAT and CDR2 FQNNGV. V trimming: 4 bases; J trimming: 11 bases; junction bases outside the gene matches: 7. This CDR3 region has 13 residues.

About this clonotype: A much larger clone differs by one base, so this may be a read error. The rearrangement uses TRBV13 and TRBJ2-1; 12 bases agree with TRBD2. Germline CDR1 is PRHDT and CDR2 is FYEKMQ (reference sequence). CDR3 size: 15 residues. CDR3 residues: CPSRPSGRAYNEQFF. CDR3 nucleotide sequence: TGTCCCAGCAGACCTAGCGGGAGGGCGTACAATGAGCAGTTCTTC. The full variable domain, with the rest looked up from reference TRBV13 and TRBJ2-1, is AAGVIQSPRHLIKEKRETATLKCYPIPRHDTVYWYQQGPGQDPQFLISFYEKMQSDKGSIPDRFSAQQFSDYHSELNMSSLELGDSALYFCPSRPSGRAYNEQFFGPGTRLTVL.

This clonotype was found many times. This chain connects TRBV12-3 or TRBV12-4 to TRBJ2-1; 11 nucleotides match TRBD2. The ends lost 2 bases at V and 8 bases at J; junction bases unmatched: 17. The CDR3 consists of 19 residues. Here the CDR3 reads CASSLLSSGRALGTDEQFF. The CDR3 DNA reads TGTGCCAGCAGTTTATTGAGTAGCGGGAGGGCCCTGGGAACCGATGAGCAGTTCTTC.

This clonotype was observed a few times. The rearrangement uses TRBV27 and TRBJ1-5; D not certain. CDR1 is MNHEY and CDR2 is SMNVEV in the germline V gene (reference sequence). The CDR3 runs to 9 residues. The CDR3 here is CARDQPQHF. In nucleotides, the CDR3 is TGTGCACGTGATCAGCCCCAGCATTTT.

This clonotype showed up many times. In nucleotides, the CDR3 is TGTGCCAGCAGAACGGGGACGGCCTATGGCTACACCTTC. Amino acids: CASRTGTAYGYTF. The chain recombines TRBV12-3 or TRBV12-4 with TRBJ1-2, with D perhaps TRBD1 (5 bases). Trimming shortened V by 6 bases and J by 4 bases, and 12 bases separated the two germline ends. The CDR3 runs 13 residues.

Many counts were recorded for this clonotype. The chain couples TRBV27 to TRBJ2-1; the match to TRBD2 covers 7 bases. The trim removed 3 bases at V and 2 bases at J, leaving 7 bases unmatched. Per germline, CDR1 MNHEY and CDR2 SMNVEV (reference sequence). CDR3 length: 16 amino acids. CDR3 bases: TGTGCCAGCAGTTTTTTTCCGGGAGGCACCTACAATGAGCAGTTCTTC. This sequence encodes CASSFFPGGTYNEQFF.

The CDR3 DNA reads as TGCGCCAGCAGCTTGCTGGCCGGAGAACAATCCGGGGAGCTGTTTTTT. Translation: CASSLLAGEQSGELFF. V usage is TRBV5-1 and J usage is TRBJ2-2, with D unresolved. The CDR3 extends over 16 amino acids. In germline, CDR1 is SGHRS, CDR2 YFSETQ. V shed 1 base and J shed 6 bases, with 16 bases lying between them.

The chain couples TRBV10-2 to TRBJ2-1, with D uncertain. The CDR3 extends over 12 amino acids. V was trimmed by 11 bases and J by 7 bases, leaving 15 bases between them. Per germline, CDR1 WSHSY and CDR2 SAAADI. The chain's CDR3 is CAARMSGNEQFF. DNA for the CDR3: TGCGCCGCGCGAATGAGTGGGAATGAGCAGTTCTTC.

This chain connects TRBV9 to TRBJ1-6, with D unclear. V dropped 2 bases and J dropped 7 bases, with 10 bases sitting between them. The CDR3 extends over 14 amino acids. CDR1 is SGDLS, CDR2 YYNGEE, per germline. The CDR3 region has the DNA TGTGCCAGCAGCGTTCAAACAGTAAATTCACCCCTCCACTTT. It codes for CASSVQTVNSPLHF.